The 11 T cell receptor beta chains below all came from one sample that was sequenced in a study of long-term antiretroviral therapy in people with HIV. Runs used v3.0 of the immunoSEQ assay and were done at survey level. Assay used: immunoSEQ multiplex PCR; TCRdb lists only in-frame clones, some missing. This sample has 35,000 to 45,000 clones, with 80% to 90% found just once. The specimen was unsorted PBMCs, collected 2.2 years after starting antiretroviral therapy. These receptor sequences come from a man aged 18 to 29 with HIV.

V is TRBV4-1 and J is TRBJ2-5; the match to TRBD2 covers 12 bases. Germline V gene data show CDR1 as MGHRA and CDR2 as YSYEKL. Trimming removed 5 bases from V and 5 bases from J; junction bases left unmatched: 9. This CDR3 spans 16 amino acids. The CDR3 DNA is TGCGCCAGCAGCTTCCGACTAGCGGGAGTTGTTGAGACCCAGTACTTC. Translation gives CASSFRLAGVVETQYF.

This clone turned up a few times. The chain has TRBV2 and TRBJ2-7; no definite D call. Between the trimmed V and J ends, which lost 2 bases and 5 bases, there was a span of 4 bases. There are 11 residues in the CDR3. Germline assignment: CDR1 SNHLY and CDR2 FYNNEI. CDR3 in DNA: TGTGCCAGCAGTGAATATAACGAGCAGTACTTC. This translates into CASSEYNEQYF.

This chain joins TRBV4-1 and TRBJ2-1, with 9 bases identical to TRBD2. After removal of 2 bases from V and 6 bases from J, the junction contained 8 bases not matched to a gene. Per the germline V gene, CDR1 is MGHRA and CDR2 is YSYEKL. The CDR3 runs 16 residues. In DNA, the CDR3 is TGCGCCAGCAGCCAAACCGGGGGACTAGCCGCCAATGAGCAGTTCTTC. Its translation: CASSQTGGLAANEQFF.

The gene calls are TRBV6-1 and TRBJ2-5, with no clear D. This CDR3 region has 14 residues. The V gene's germline CDR1 is MNHNS and CDR2 SASEGT. The germline V and J ends were trimmed by 1 base and 1 base, with 7 bases remaining between them. The CDR3 region is CASSEGRSQETQYF. The CDR3 DNA sequence: TGTGCCAGCAGTGAAGGAAGGAGCCAAGAGACCCAGTACTTC.

The chain carries TRBV27 and TRBJ1-5; 9 bases map to TRBD1. CDR1 and CDR2 from the germline V gene are MNHEY and SMNVEV (reference sequence). The CDR3 has 16 residues. V was clipped by 5 bases and J by 7 bases; unmatched bases: 12. Here the CDR3 reads CASSPTYGDRAQPQHF. CDR3 nucleotides: TGTGCCAGCAGTCCGACATACGGGGACAGGGCGCAGCCCCAGCATTTT.

The rearrangement links TRBV11-2 to TRBJ2-3, with D possibly matching TRBD2 (7 bases). The V gene's germline CDR1 is SGHAT and CDR2 FQNNGV. The CDR3 sequence is 15 residues long. V shed 0 bases and J shed 4 bases, with 11 bases lying between them. For the CDR3, the DNA is TGTGCCAGCAGCTTAGATTGGGGGGGGCCAGATACGCAGTATTTT. This codes for CASSLDWGGPDTQYF. Filled out from reference TRBV11-2 and TRBJ2-3, the complete variable domain reads EAGVAQSPRYKIIEKRQSVAFWCNPISGHATLYWYQQILGQGPKLLIQFQNNGVVDDSQLPKDRFSAERLKGVDSTLKIQPAKLEDSAVYLCASSLDWGGPDTQYFGPGTRLTVL.

The chain uses TRBV5-5 and TRBJ1-5, with D perhaps TRBD1 (5 bases). This CDR3 comprises 13 residues. The V gene's germline CDR1 is SGHKS and CDR2 YYEKEE (reference sequence). V lost 0 bases, J lost 5 bases, and 6 bases lay in between. The CDR3 DNA sequence: TGTGCCAGCAGCTTGGGGGGGGATCAGCCCCAGCATTTT. Its translation is CASSLGGDQPQHF.

This clone was counted once. The CDR3 is CASSPTGLAGNIGEQYF. For the CDR3, the DNA is TGTGCCAGCAGCCCTACCGGGCTAGCGGGGAACATAGGAGAGCAGTACTTC. The V call is TRBV28, the J call TRBJ2-7; TRBD2 aligns across 9 bases. Germline lookup yields CDR1 MDHEN and CDR2 SYDVKM. J gave up 7 bases and V 6 bases, and 19 bases lay outside the gene matches. The CDR3 has 17 residues.

This chain links TRBV2 with TRBJ2-5; no clear D. Trimming cost V 0 bases and J 5 bases, with 13 bases left between them. The length of the CDR3 is 15 residues. Germline CDR1 and CDR2: SNHLY and FYNNEI. The DNA for the CDR3 is TGTGCCAGCAGTGAAGCAAAGGGTGTCCAGGAGACCCAGTACTTC. Its translation: CASSEAKGVQETQYF.

The genes are TRBV21-1 and TRBJ2-7. TRBV21-1 is assigned pseudogene status. CDR3 length: 19 amino acids. The DNA of the CDR3 is TGTGCCAGCAGCAAAACGGACCCAAATCCACCCTGGCTGAGCTCCGAGCAGTACTTC. It encodes CASSKTDPNPPWLSSEQYF.

The chain carries TRBV30 and TRBJ1-1; a weak D match, TRBD1 (5 bases). Trimming cost V 6 bases and J 1 base, with 12 bases left between them. CDR3 length: 13 residues. Looked up from germline, CDR1 is GTSNPN and CDR2 is SVGIG (reference sequence). CDR3 nucleotide sequence: TGTGCCTGCCGCCGGGACGGGAACACTGAAGCTTTCTTT. Translating it yields CACRRDGNTEAFF.